What follows describes a single TCR beta chain. Its specificity is not known. The CDR3 totals 15 residues. V lost 5 bases and J 6 bases, leaving 19 bases between the germline ends. From germline, CDR1 is MDHEN and CDR2 SYDVKM. Produced via immunoSEQ multiplex PCR; TCRdb's table is partial and in-frame only. The table includes some 90,000 clones, over 80% detected once. The data derive from a study of radiotherapy plus CTLA-4 blockade in lung cancer. Study results and caveats: Among blood TCR repertoires after radiotherapy plus ipilimumab, tumor-derived clones expanded.

The clonotype originates from a human donor with non-small cell lung cancer who had stable disease on radiotherapy plus ipilimumab. The rearrangement joins TRBV28 to TRBJ1-2; possibly TRBD1 for D (6 bases). The sample was peripheral blood, taken from a patient treated with radiotherapy plus ipilimumab. CDR3: CASSLPSLRGDGYTF. The DNA of the CDR3 is TGTGCCAGCAGTCTACCATCCCTCAGGGGTGATGGCTACACCTTC.